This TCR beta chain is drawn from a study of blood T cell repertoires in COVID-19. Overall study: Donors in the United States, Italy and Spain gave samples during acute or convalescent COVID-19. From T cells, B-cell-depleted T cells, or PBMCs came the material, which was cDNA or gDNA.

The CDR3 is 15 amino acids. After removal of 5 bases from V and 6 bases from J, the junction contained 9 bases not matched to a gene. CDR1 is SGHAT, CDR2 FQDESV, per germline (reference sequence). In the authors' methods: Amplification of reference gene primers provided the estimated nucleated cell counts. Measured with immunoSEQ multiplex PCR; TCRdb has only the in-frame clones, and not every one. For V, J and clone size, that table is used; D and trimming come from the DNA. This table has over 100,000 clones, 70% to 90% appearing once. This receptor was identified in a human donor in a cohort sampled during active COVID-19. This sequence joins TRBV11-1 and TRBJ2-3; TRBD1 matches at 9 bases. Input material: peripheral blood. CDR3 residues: CASSPGTGTPDTQYF. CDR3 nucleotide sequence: TGTGCCAGCAGCCCCGGGACAGGGACCCCGGATACGCAGTATTTT. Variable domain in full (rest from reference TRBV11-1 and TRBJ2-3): EAEVAQSPRYKITEKSQAVAFWCDPISGHATLYWYRQILGQGPELLVQFQDESVVDDSQLPKDRFSAERLKGVDSTLKIQPAELGDSAMYLCASSPGTGTPDTQYFGPGTRLTVL.